Each of the 30 T cell receptor beta chains below was sequenced from the same sample in a study of radiotherapy plus CTLA-4 blockade in lung cancer (dated by TCRdb to between 2017 and 2018). To prepare the library, the immunoSEQ multiplex PCR assay was applied. The table comes from immuneACCESS by way of TCRdb, which keeps in-frame sequences with V and J called. Part of the clones is missing from these tables; in studies checked, under half for an unresolved V gene and the rest for unknown reasons. Here the sample has 47,000 or so clones; 85% occur a single time. The ten largest clones represent around 30% of the sample. Material: peripheral blood, obtained from a patient treated with radiotherapy plus ipilimumab. All receptors come from a human donor with non-small cell lung cancer whose response to radiotherapy plus ipilimumab could not be evaluated.

The gene calls are TRBV27 and TRBJ1-4, with a tentative D call TRBD1 (6 bases). Trimming stripped 6 bases from V and 8 bases from J, with 16 bases between. The CDR3 loop spans 14 amino acids. CDR1 and CDR2 (germline): MNHEY, SMNVEV (reference sequence). CDR3 loop: CASSLNRVSEKLFF. The CDR3 DNA sequence: TGTGCCAGCAGCCTTAACAGGGTATCGGAAAAACTGTTTTTT.

The chain combines TRBV7-8 with TRBJ2-7; possibly TRBD2 for D (6 bases). The CDR3 contains 13 residues. Germline V lookup: CDR1 SGHVS, CDR2 FQNEAQ. V was shortened by 5 bases and J by 0 bases, with 8 bases between the two germline ends. The CDR3 DNA reads TGTGCCAGCAGCCCGGGACTCTCCTACGAGCAGTACTTC. This encodes CASSPGLSYEQYF.

The rearrangement joins TRBV2 to TRBJ1-5; TRBD1 might be the D (6 bases). Trimming shortened V by 5 bases and J by 0 bases, and 14 bases separated the two germline ends. Looked up from germline, CDR1 is SNHLY and CDR2 is FYNNEI. CDR3 length: 16 residues. The CDR3 DNA follows: TGTGCCAGCAGTCCAAACAGGGTCCATAGCAATCAGCCCCAGCATTTT. Translated, it gives CASSPNRVHSNQPQHF.

J is TRBJ2-5 and V is TRBV5-1, with a weak D call TRBD1 (6 bases). Per the germline V gene, CDR1 is SGHRS and CDR2 is YFSETQ. This CDR3 contains 14 residues. Deletions cut 4 bases from V and 2 bases from J, with 12 bases between. CDR3 DNA sequence: TGCGCCAGCAGCCCAAGGACAGCACAAGAGACCCAGTACTTC. Its protein product is CASSPRTAQETQYF.

The chain uses TRBV5-1 and TRBJ2-3; the match to TRBD2 covers 12 bases. The germline V gene encodes CDR1 SGHRS and CDR2 YFSETQ. The CDR3 covers 15 residues. The V and J ends lost 4 bases and 5 bases, in that order; junction bases with no gene match: 5. CDR3: CASSPPTSGRDTQYF. The CDR3 nucleotides are TGCGCCAGCAGCCCGCCGACTAGCGGGAGAGATACGCAGTATTTT.

Only a few counts were recorded for this clone. This sequence joins TRBV4-1 and TRBJ2-1; D possibly corresponds to TRBD2 (5 bases). The CDR3 totals 13 residues. CDR1 and CDR2 (germline): MGHRA, YSYEKL. Between the trimmed V and J ends, which lost 2 bases and 6 bases, there was a span of 8 bases. The CDR3 DNA follows: TGCGCCAGCAGCCAACTACTAGTCAATGAGCAGTTCTTC. Its translation: CASSQLLVNEQFF.

This clone came up a few times. V usage is TRBV4-3 and J usage is TRBJ2-2; 11 bases are shared with TRBD2. The CDR3 runs to 17 residues. Germline-derived CDR1 and CDR2 are LGHNA and YSLEER. Trimming removed 4 bases from V and 2 bases from J; junction bases left unmatched: 6. CDR3 DNA sequence: TGCGCCAGCAGCCGTTTGACTAGCGGGAAAAACACCGGGGAGCTGTTTTTT. As protein: CASSRLTSGKNTGELFF.

This rearrangement joins TRBV7-2 to TRBJ2-3; TRBD2 aligns across 12 bases. This CDR3 is 16 amino acids long. J was trimmed by 4 bases and V by 2 bases; bases with no gene match: 4. Germline-derived CDR1 and CDR2 are SGHTA and FQGNSA. The CDR3 sequence: CASSLRLAGVADTQYF. The CDR3 DNA follows: TGTGCCAGCAGCTTAAGACTAGCGGGAGTTGCAGATACGCAGTATTTT.

The CDR3: CASSAGEQVPYNEQFF. As DNA, the CDR3 is TGTGCCAGTAGTGCGGGGGAGCAAGTCCCCTACAATGAGCAGTTCTTC. The J gene is TRBJ2-1, the V gene TRBV19; 7 bases agree with TRBD2. Germline V gene data show CDR1 as LNHDA and CDR2 as SQIVND (reference sequence). The CDR3 consists of 16 residues. V lost 5 bases and J lost 2; bases outside the gene matches: 9.

The gene calls are TRBV7-2 and TRBJ2-7; D perhaps matches TRBD2 (6 bases). This CDR3 contains 16 residues. Trimming took 6 bases from V and 6 from J, leaving 24 bases between them. CDR1 and CDR2 (germline): SGHTA, FQGNSA. The CDR3 here is CASSLSRLDLTGEQYF. The CDR3 DNA reads as TGTGCCAGCAGTTTGTCTCGACTAGATTTAACGGGCGAGCAGTACTTC. Full variable domain (outside the CDR3, taken from reference TRBV7-2 and TRBJ2-7): GAGVSQSPSNKVTEKGKDVELRCDPISGHTALYWYRQSLGQGLEFLIYFQGNSAPDKSGLPSDRFSAERTGGSVSTLTIQRTQQEDSAVYLCASSLSRLDLTGEQYFGPGTRLTVT.

CDR3 loop: CASSLRAASTDTQYF. The CDR3 region has the DNA TGTGCCAGCAGCTTACGAGCGGCTAGCACAGATACGCAGTATTTT. This chain uses TRBV11-1 with TRBJ2-3; a weak D match, TRBD2 (5 bases). This CDR3 spans 15 amino acids. V shed 2 bases and J shed 0 bases, with 9 bases lying between them. CDR1 and CDR2 (germline): SGHAT, FQDESV (reference sequence).

This clone was detected only once. V usage is TRBV18 and J usage is TRBJ1-2, with 9 positions matching TRBD1. V shed 6 bases and J 2 bases; nucleotides not matched to a gene: 4. CDR1 and CDR2 (germline): KGHSH, LQKENI. The CDR3 spans 14 residues. CDR3 DNA sequence: TGTGCCAGCTCTCCTGGACAGGGGAACTATGGCTACACCTTC. Protein: CASSPGQGNYGYTF.

CDR3 region: CASSIQGNGELFF. The CDR3 nucleotides read TGTGCCAGCAGCATCCAGGGTAACGGGGAGCTGTTTTTT. This rearrangement joins TRBV7-2 to TRBJ2-2; D is perhaps TRBD1 (5 bases). Trimming shortened V by 5 bases and J by 7 bases, and 11 bases separated the two germline ends. Germline CDR1 is SGHTA and CDR2 is FQGNSA. This CDR3 spans 13 amino acids.

The chain links TRBV30 to TRBJ2-3; the match to TRBD2 covers 13 bases. The CDR3 loop spans 17 amino acids. V was pared by 3 bases and J by 0 bases, with 6 bases of the junction left unmatched. Germline CDR1 GTSNPN, CDR2 SVGIG (reference sequence). The CDR3 here is CAWRGGTSGTSTDTQYF. In DNA form, the CDR3 reads TGTGCCTGGAGGGGAGGGACTAGCGGGACTAGCACAGATACGCAGTATTTT.

The chain carries TRBV19 and TRBJ2-1; D not certain. V was trimmed by 6 bases and J by 4 bases, leaving 13 bases between them. Germline-derived CDR1 and CDR2 are LNHDA and SQIVND (reference sequence). The CDR3 runs 14 residues. In nucleotides, the CDR3 is TGTGCCAGTAGATCCCCGGTCCGATACAATGAGCAGTTCTTC. Its protein product is CASRSPVRYNEQFF.

The V and J genes are TRBV4-3 and TRBJ2-3, with D possibly being TRBD1 (5 bases). CDR1 and CDR2 from the germline V gene are LGHNA and YSLEER. Trimming stripped 3 bases from V and 6 bases from J, with 16 bases between. The length of the CDR3 is 15 residues. The DNA of the CDR3 is TGCGCCAGCAGCCAGTTCGGTCAGGGTGGGGATACGCAGTATTTT. It specifies CASSQFGQGGDTQYF.

Comments on this clone: One end of the junction varies from germline; a read error may be responsible. The identical CDR3 is also encoded by other nucleotide sequences in the sample. This chain links TRBV5-1 with TRBJ2-2; 11 bases align to TRBD2. CDR1 and CDR2 (germline): SGHRS, YFSETQ. The CDR3 consists of 15 residues. CDR3 coding DNA: TGCGCCAGCAGCTTCCTAGCGGGAGGTCCCGGGGAACTGTTTTTT. Protein sequence: CASSFLAGGPGELFF.

The chain joins TRBV28 to TRBJ1-3; D is unclear. V was cut by 3 bases and J by 4 bases, with 16 bases left in between. This CDR3 has 16 residues. Germline V CDR1 and CDR2: MDHEN, SYDVKM. In DNA, the CDR3 is TGTGCCAGCAGTTTGGCCAGCGGCCTAAAGGGAAACACCATATATTTT. Protein sequence: CASSLASGLKGNTIYF.

The V call is TRBV28, the J call TRBJ1-5, with a tentative D call TRBD1 (5 bases). V was pared by 6 bases and J by 1 base, with 16 bases between. There are 16 residues in the CDR3. Looked up from germline, CDR1 is MDHEN and CDR2 is SYDVKM. This chain's CDR3 is CASRGGIRVSNQPQHF. In DNA, the CDR3 is TGTGCCAGCAGGGGGGGTATCCGAGTAAGCAATCAGCCCCAGCATTTT.

This chain links TRBV7-9 with TRBJ1-1, with TRBD1 as a possible D gene (5 bases). The CDR3 extends over 16 amino acids. Germline CDR1 reads SEHNR; CDR2 reads FQNEAQ (reference sequence). Trimming pared 2 bases from V and 1 base from J, leaving 14 bases between. The CDR3 loop reads CASSLWGGGENTEAFF. In DNA form, the CDR3 reads TGTGCCAGCAGCTTATGGGGTGGGGGGGAGAACACTGAAGCTTTCTTT.

The chain combines TRBV27 with TRBJ2-1; D is possibly TRBD1 (6 bases). The length of the CDR3 is 14 residues. V shed 0 bases and J shed 5 bases, with 8 bases lying between them. Germline assignment: CDR1 MNHEY and CDR2 SMNVEV (reference sequence). Written as DNA, the CDR3 is TGTGCCAGCAGTTTATCCAGGGGAAACAATGAGCAGTTCTTC. Encoded protein: CASSLSRGNNEQFF.

This chain joins TRBV19 and TRBJ2-3, with 9 positions matching TRBD2. The CDR3 length is 14 residues. Germline lookup yields CDR1 LNHDA and CDR2 SQIVND (reference sequence). The J segment lost 4 bases and the V segment lost 7 bases, leaving 6 bases of the junction unmatched. CDR3 sequence (DNA): TGTGCCAGTATGCTAGCGGGGCCCCCAGATACGCAGTATTTT. This sequence encodes CASMLAGPPDTQYF.

This chain links TRBV6-6 with TRBJ1-2; TRBD1 agrees at 7 bases. The CDR3 loop spans 15 amino acids. Per the germline V gene, CDR1 is MNHNY and CDR2 is SVGAGI (reference sequence). With V trimmed by 0 bases and J by 9 bases, 10 bases remained unmatched. CDR3 nucleotides: TGTGCCAGCAGTTACTCGCTGGCAGGGGGTAGGAGCTACACCTTC. Protein product: CASSYSLAGGRSYTF.

This chain uses TRBV7-6 with TRBJ1-4; TRBD1 might be the D (6 bases). Germline V gives CDR1 SGHVS, CDR2 FNYEAQ. V was pared by 5 bases and J by 3 bases, with 10 bases between. This CDR3 comprises 14 residues. The CDR3 sequence is CASSRGQPNEKLFF. The CDR3 DNA sequence: TGTGCCAGCAGCCGCGGACAGCCTAATGAAAAACTGTTTTTT. Variable domain in full (rest from reference TRBV7-6 and TRBJ1-4): GAGVSQSPRYKVTKRGQDVALRCDPISGHVSLYWYRQALGQGPEFLTYFNYEAQQDKSGLPNDRFSAERPEGSISTLTIQRTEQRDSAMYRCASSRGQPNEKLFFGSGTQLSVL.

This clone was seen only once. The chain is built from TRBV30 and TRBJ2-7, with TRBD1 matching 10 bases. The V segment lost 5 bases and the J segment 2 bases; nucleotides outside the gene matches: 3. The CDR3 loop spans 13 amino acids. Germline CDR1 is GTSNPN and CDR2 is SVGIG (reference sequence). CDR3 sequence reads: CAWDRGPAYEQYF. Written as DNA, the CDR3 is TGTGCCTGGGACAGGGGGCCTGCCTACGAGCAGTACTTC. Based on the CDR3 plus reference TRBV30 and TRBJ2-7, the full variable domain is SQTIHQWPATLVQPVGSPLSLECTVEGTSNPNLYWYRQAAGRGLQLLFYSVGIGQISSEVPQNLSASRPQDRQFILSSKKLLLSDSGFYLCAWDRGPAYEQYFGPGTRLTVT.

The CDR3 DNA is TGTGCCAGCAGTTCTCAGGGGAACTACAATGAGCAGTTCTTC. It codes for CASSSQGNYNEQFF. The chain combines TRBV9 with TRBJ2-1; D is perhaps TRBD1 (6 bases). From germline, CDR1 is SGDLS and CDR2 YYNGEE. Trimming left V 5 bases short and J 3 bases short, with 12 bases between. The CDR3 is made up of 14 amino acids.

This chain links TRBV30 with TRBJ2-1, with D maybe TRBD1 (7 bases). V lost 5 bases to trimming and J lost 2 bases, with 16 bases between them. The CDR3 spans 15 residues. Germline CDR1 and CDR2: GTSNPN and SVGIG (reference sequence). CDR3 nucleotides: TGTGCCTGGGCCCGGGGGACAGTCACCTACAATGAGCAGTTCTTC. As protein: CAWARGTVTYNEQFF.

The chain joins TRBV7-6 to TRBJ1-3, with 7 bases that match TRBD1. CDR1 is SGHVS, CDR2 FNYEAQ, per germline. This CDR3 spans 14 amino acids. The ends lost 5 bases at V and 2 bases at J; junction bases unmatched: 3. For the CDR3, the DNA is TGTGCCAGCAGCCTAGGACAGGCTGGAAACACCATATATTTT. Encoded protein: CASSLGQAGNTIYF.

The CDR3 reads CASSPFQAGLAGGEQFF. The CDR3 coding sequence is TGCGCCAGCAGCCCCTTTCAAGCGGGACTGGCCGGAGGTGAGCAGTTCTTC. V usage is TRBV4-3 and J usage is TRBJ2-1, with 7 bases aligning to TRBD2. The CDR3 totals 17 residues. CDR1 is LGHNA, CDR2 YSLEER, per germline. After removal of 4 bases from V and 9 bases from J, the junction contained 18 bases not matched to a gene.

The V call is TRBV28, the J call TRBJ2-2; a weak D match, TRBD2 (6 bases). V lost 3 bases, J lost 4 bases, and 12 bases lay in between. This CDR3 contains 15 residues. CDR1 MDHEN and CDR2 SYDVKM come from the germline V gene. The CDR3 DNA follows: TGTGCCAGCAGTTTCTGGCAGGGAGGCACCGGGGAGCTGTTTTTT. Its protein product is CASSFWQGGTGELFF.